This T cell receptor beta chain was profiled in a study of blood T cell repertoires in COVID-19. Looking at the study overall: There were acute and convalescent COVID-19 samples, and they came from the United States, Italy and Spain. T cells, B-cell-depleted T cells, or PBMCs provided the cDNA or gDNA that served as material.

Per the germline V gene, CDR1 is GTSNPN and CDR2 is SVGIG (reference sequence). The CDR3 is made up of 14 amino acids. V was pared by 0 bases and J by 4 bases, with 11 bases between. This clone was recorded once. Per the original methods: Estimated nucleated cell counts came from reference gene primer amplification. Profiled with immunoSEQ multiplex PCR; TCRdb holds only in-frame clones, not every one. From that table come the V and J calls and clone size; the DNA was used to work out D and trimming. This table holds roughly 68,000 clones, 70% to 90% found once. The TCR sequence derives from a man in his fifties or sixties with acute or convalescent COVID-19. The sequencing sample was made of peripheral blood. The rearrangement uses TRBV30 and TRBJ2-3, with D maybe TRBD2 (5 bases). The CDR3 DNA reads TGTGCCTGGAGTGTGGGAGTAGGACCAGATACGCAGTATTTT. This translates into CAWSVGVGPDTQYF.